The clone carrying this T cell receptor (beta chain) was observed a handful of times. The germline V and J ends were trimmed by 5 bases and 3 bases, with 14 bases remaining between them. Germline V CDR1 and CDR2: GTSNPN, SVGIG (reference sequence). The CDR3 has 14 residues. This entry belongs to a study of cytomegalovirus exposure and HLA in healthy donors. The PCR had 60 Vbeta and 13 Jbeta primers. Assay: immunoSEQ multiplex PCR; the TCRdb copy retains only in-frame clones and omits some. Of roughly 150,000 clones in the sample, around 73% were seen once. The gene calls are TRBV30 and TRBJ2-4; D perhaps matches TRBD2 (5 bases). This clonotype originated in a woman younger than 35 in good health and CMV-seropositive. The sequenced sample consisted of PBMCs. CDR3 bases: TGTGCCTGGGGCCCGGCTGCGGGCAAAAACATTCAGTACTTC. Amino acid sequence: CAWGPAAGKNIQYF.